The rows below give T cell receptor beta chains drawn from one sample of a study of OX40 agonist ivuxolimab in advanced cancers. Some clones are missing from TCRdb's copy, which holds only in-frame ones; the method was immunoSEQ multiplex PCR. Of roughly 120,000 clones in the sample, approximately 90% were seen once. The sample was CD4+ or CD8+ T cells sorted from blood, taken in a trial of the OX40 agonist ivuxolimab. All receptors come from an adult with an advanced solid tumor such as melanoma, head and neck, liver or kidney cancer. Both conserved end residues are part of each CDR3. A D gene is named only where the DNA matches it firmly. Expanded clones are given a class, and other clones once, few, many or no size at all.

abundance	v_gene	d_gene	j_gene	CDR3aa	CDR3nt
-	TRBV15	-	TRBJ1-4	CATSRGRGDEKLFF	TGTGCCACCAGCAGGGGGCGCGGGGATGAAAAACTGTTTTTT
-	TRBV10-2	-	TRBJ1-5	CASNPGNSNQPQHF	TGCGCCAGCAACCCAGGGAATAGCAATCAGCCCCAGCATTTT
once	TRBV27	TRBD2	TRBJ2-3	CASGLGLAGTDTQYF	TGTGCCAGCGGACTGGGACTAGCGGGAACAGATACGCAGTATTTT
-	TRBV7-9	-	TRBJ2-5	CASRMGAGGETQYF	TGTGCCAGCAGGATGGGGGCAGGAGGGGAGACCCAGTACTTC
-	TRBV6-1	-	TRBJ1-1	CASSGGLWNTEAFF	TGTGCCAGCTCTGGGGGGCTCTGGAACACTGAAGCTTTCTTT
-	TRBV9	-	TRBJ2-7	CASSPSPTTWGYEQYF	TGTGCCAGCAGCCCCAGCCCGACGACATGGGGATACGAGCAGTACTTC
-	TRBV10-3	TRBD2	TRBJ2-2	CAIARLAGVTRYSTGELFF	TGTGCCATCGCCAGACTAGCGGGAGTCACACGTTATTCCACCGGGGAGCTGTTTTTT
-	TRBV6-4	-	TRBJ2-5	CASMSKRRETQYF	TGTGCCAGCATGTCCAAGCGACGAGAGACCCAGTACTTC
-	TRBV28	-	TRBJ2-3	CACLGSGHHTDTQYF	TGTGCCTGCCTGGGGAGCGGGCACCACACAGATACGCAGTATTTT
-	TRBV19	TRBD2	TRBJ2-2	CASSPGIAGATGELFF	TGTGCCAGTAGCCCCGGGATAGCGGGAGCCACCGGGGAGCTGTTTTTT
-	TRBV27	-	TRBJ2-3	CASSFFPTDTQYF	TGTGCCAGCAGTTTCTTCCCCACAGATACGCAGTATTTT
-	TRBV11-2	TRBD2	TRBJ2-1	CASSPRLAGDNEQFF	TGTGCCAGCAGCCCAAGACTAGCGGGAGACAATGAGCAGTTCTTC
-	TRBV28	-	TRBJ2-7	CASSSTARGPYEQYF	TGTGCCAGCAGTTCCACCGCTCGGGGGCCCTACGAGCAGTACTTC
-	TRBV7-3	-	TRBJ2-1	CASSSPPGHDEQFF	TGTGCCAGCAGCTCGCCGCCAGGGCACGATGAGCAGTTCTTC
-	TRBV28	TRBD1	TRBJ1-4	CASSSNRQGLANEKLFF	TGTGCCAGCAGCTCTAACAGACAGGGGCTAGCTAATGAAAAACTGTTTTTT
-	TRBV20-1	-	TRBJ1-5	CSAGGTQPQHF	TGCAGTGCTGGAGGCACTCAGCCCCAGCATTTT
-	TRBV5-1	TRBD1	TRBJ2-1	CASSLDHRTGGYEQFF	TGCGCCAGCAGCCTGGACCACCGGACAGGGGGCTATGAGCAGTTCTTC
-	TRBV11-2	TRBD1	TRBJ1-1	CASSLDDRENTEAFF	TGTGCCAGCAGCTTAGACGACAGGGAGAACACTGAAGCTTTCTTT
-	TRBV7-2	TRBD2	TRBJ2-3	CASSSHLAVSTDTQYF	TGTGCCAGCAGCTCCCATCTAGCGGTTAGCACAGATACGCAGTATTTT
-	TRBV6-1	-	TRBJ1-2	CASSDRGLGYGYTF	TGTGCCAGCAGTGATCGGGGGCTAGGCTATGGCTACACCTTC
-	TRBV6-5	-	TRBJ2-3	CASRAPGADTQYF	TGTGCCAGCAGGGCTCCAGGTGCAGATACGCAGTATTTT
-	TRBV7-3	-	TRBJ2-7	CASGQEGSSYEQYF	TGTGCCAGCGGCCAGGAGGGAAGCTCCTACGAGCAGTACTTC
-	TRBV4-2	-	TRBJ2-1	CASSQDLGPMLSYNEQFF	TGTGCCAGCAGCCAAGACTTGGGGCCTATGCTCTCCTACAATGAGCAGTTCTTC
-	TRBV7-3	-	TRBJ1-2	CASSFKGGYGYTF	TGTGCCAGCAGTTTCAAGGGGGGCTATGGCTACACCTTC
-	TRBV5-1	-	TRBJ1-1	CASSFRGGTEAFF	TGCGCCAGCAGCTTTAGGGGTGGCACTGAAGCTTTCTTT
-	TRBV2	-	TRBJ1-3	CASRGGGNTIYF	TGTGCCAGCAGGGGCGGTGGAAACACCATATATTTT
-	TRBV2	-	TRBJ1-1	CASSTYTNTEAFF	TGTGCCAGCAGCACGTACACAAACACTGAAGCTTTCTTT
-	TRBV5-6	TRBD2	TRBJ2-3	CASSLVGTSLYF	TGTGCCAGCAGCTTGGTAGGGACTAGTCTGTATTTT
-	TRBV21-1	-	TRBJ2-7	CAREGTAAAGISYEQYF	TGTGCCAGGGAGGGGACGGCGGCGGCGGGGATCTCCTACGAGCAGTACTTC
-	TRBV9	-	TRBJ2-1	CASSVRLGGSEQFF	TGTGCCAGCAGCGTTCGACTAGGAGGGTCTGAGCAGTTCTTC
-	TRBV27	TRBD1	TRBJ2-5	CASSSTGTETQYF	TGTGCCAGCAGTTCGACAGGGACGGAGACCCAGTACTTC
-	TRBV7-3	-	TRBJ2-7	CASSLNGAKTDEQYF	TGTGCCAGCAGCTTAAACGGGGCGAAGACGGACGAGCAGTACTTC
-	TRBV7-3	-	TRBJ1-2	CASSSNPLVDGYTF	TGTGCCAGCAGCAGTAACCCTCTAGTTGACGGCTACACCTTC
-	TRBV7-2	-	TRBJ1-1	CASSYRDGGNTEAFF	TGTGCCAGCAGCTATCGGGACGGCGGGAACACTGAAGCTTTCTTT
-	TRBV7-9	-	TRBJ2-2	CASSFGERTNPNTGELFF	TGTGCCAGCAGCTTCGGCGAACGGACGAACCCGAACACCGGGGAGCTGTTTTTT
-	TRBV2	-	TRBJ1-5	CAIQTANSNQPQHF	TGTGCCATACAGACAGCGAATAGCAATCAGCCCCAGCATTTT
-	TRBV28	-	TRBJ1-4	CASSLGGGENEKLFF	TGTGCCAGCAGTTTGGGCGGCGGGGAGAATGAAAAACTGTTTTTT
once	TRBV7-2	TRBD1	TRBJ2-4	CASSSLSTDRGLRKYF	TGTGCCAGCAGCTCCCTATCGACCGACAGGGGGCTAAGGAAGTACTTC
-	TRBV6-5	-	TRBJ2-7	CASSQSPGPNYEQYF	TGTGCCAGCAGCCAGAGTCCGGGCCCAAACTACGAGCAGTACTTC
few	TRBV6-1	-	TRBJ1-5	CASSSFLQGGQPQHF	TGTGCCAGCAGTAGTTTCTTACAGGGAGGTCAGCCCCAGCATTTT